This is a list of T cell receptor beta chains from one sample in a study of blood T cell repertoires in COVID-19. Generated by immunoSEQ multiplex PCR, the TCRdb table keeps only in-frame clones and is missing some. Of approximately 220,000 clones in the sample, over 75% were seen once. Sequenced input: PBMCs or T cells enriched from blood (not recorded which). These receptors originate from a woman between 40 and 55 years old with acute COVID-19. Both conserved end residues are part of each CDR3. D genes are given only for firm matches. For some rows the clone size is stated as once, few or many, or as a class when expanded; others skip it.

v_gene	j_gene	d_gene	abundance	CDR3aa	CDR3nt
TRBV20-1	TRBJ1-5	TRBD1	once	CSASTKGQKNQPQHF	TGCAGTGCTAGTACGAAGGGACAGAAAAATCAGCCCCAGCATTTT
TRBV5-1	TRBJ2-1	TRBD2	.	CASSSRLAGVVREQFF	TGCGCCAGCAGTTCCCGACTAGCGGGAGTCGTAAGGGAGCAGTTCTTC
TRBV7-2	TRBJ2-1	TRBD2	.	CASSWGLNYNEQFF	TGTGCCAGCAGCTGGGGACTAAACTACAATGAGCAGTTCTTC
TRBV6-1	TRBJ1-1	.	once	CASSELARRNTEAFF	TGTGCCAGCAGTGAATTGGCCCGGAGGAACACTGAAGCTTTCTTT
TRBV9	TRBJ1-2	.	.	CASSRSGTYGYTF	TGTGCCAGCAGCCGATCAGGTACCTATGGCTACACCTTC
TRBV7-9	TRBJ1-3	.	.	CASSDSSGNTIYF	TGTGCCAGCTCGGACAGCTCTGGAAACACCATATATTTT
TRBV6-2/TRBV6-3	TRBJ1-3	.	.	CASSYSAGATGNTIYF	TGTGCCAGCAGTTACTCGGCGGGGGCGACGGGAAACACCATATATTTT
TRBV24-1	TRBJ1-2	TRBD1	.	CATSEQGQGNYGYTF	TGTGCCACCAGTGAACAGGGACAGGGAAACTATGGCTACACCTTC
TRBV5-8	TRBJ2-5	.	.	CASSPTYRGGEETQYF	TGTGCCAGCAGCCCGACCTACAGAGGGGGAGAAGAGACCCAGTACTTC
TRBV7-3	TRBJ2-2	TRBD2	.	CASSLTGGRGTGELFF	TGTGCCAGCAGCTTAACCGGCGGGAGGGGGACCGGGGAGCTGTTTTTT
TRBV20-1	TRBJ2-1	.	many	CSASWAGRGNNEQFF	TGCAGTGCTAGTTGGGCGGGGAGAGGAAACAATGAGCAGTTCTTC
TRBV24-1	TRBJ2-6	TRBD1	.	CATSDPPFTGGERSGANVLTF	TGTGCCACCAGTGACCCCCCTTTTACAGGGGGCGAAAGGTCTGGGGCCAACGTCCTGACTTTC
TRBV7-9	TRBJ2-7	.	.	CASSLQQTYEQYF	TGTGCCAGCAGCTTACAACAGACCTACGAGCAGTACTTC
TRBV28	TRBJ2-7	.	once	CASSLIGQGNEQYF	TGTGCCAGCAGTTTAATTGGGCAGGGGAACGAGCAGTACTTC
TRBV19	TRBJ2-7	.	once	CASSMGPYEQYF	TGTGCCAGTAGTATGGGCCCCTACGAGCAGTACTTC
TRBV12-3/TRBV12-4	TRBJ2-1	TRBD2	.	CASSLAQTSQFF	TGTGCCAGCAGTTTAGCGCAGACTAGCCAGTTCTTC
TRBV7-9	TRBJ1-2	.	.	CASSPDSYGYTF	TGTGCCAGCAGCCCGGACTCCTATGGCTACACCTTC
TRBV6-5	TRBJ1-1	.	few	CASSYSRVNTEAFF	TGTGCCAGCAGTTACTCGCGGGTAAACACTGAAGCTTTCTTT
TRBV19	TRBJ2-3	.	.	CASSIPADTQYF	TGTGCCAGTAGTATCCCGGCAGATACGCAGTATTTT
TRBV11-2	TRBJ2-7	.	.	CASSVGQGSYF	.
TRBV6-5	TRBJ2-5	TRBD1	.	CASSETGYRETQYF	TGTGCCAGCAGCGAGACAGGGTATAGAGAGACCCAGTACTTC
TRBV27	TRBJ2-6	.	few	CASSLSLSGANVLTF	TGTGCCAGCAGCCTCTCTCTTTCTGGGGCCAACGTCCTGACTTTC
TRBV5-5	TRBJ2-1	.	.	CASSLVGGAYNEQFF	TGTGCCAGCAGCTTGGTTGGGGGCGCCTACAATGAGCAGTTCTTC
TRBV7-8	TRBJ2-5	TRBD1	once	CASSQDPGGPGDQYF	TGTGCCAGCAGTCAGGATCCAGGGGGCCCTGGAGACCAGTACTTC
TRBV12-2	TRBJ2-3	.	few	CASRLARTSGRAADTQYF	TGTGCAAGTCGCTTAGCCCGGACTAGCGGGAGGGCAGCAGATACGCAGTATTTT
TRBV27	TRBJ2-7	TRBD1	.	CASSLKLRGQGAPTYEQYF	TGTGCCAGCAGTTTAAAATTACGCGGGCAGGGGGCGCCTACCTACGAGCAGTACTTC
TRBV7-9	TRBJ1-5	.	.	CASSLSSVSNQPQHF	TGTGCCAGCAGCTTATCGTCCGTTAGCAATCAGCCCCAGCATTTT
TRBV30	TRBJ1-6	.	.	CAWRAGGDSPLHF	TGTGCCTGGAGGGCGGGGGGGGATTCACCCCTCCACTTT